This paragraph reports one T cell receptor (beta chain). The data were taken from a study of blood T cell repertoires in COVID-19. Overall study: Acute and convalescent COVID-19 specimens originated in the United States, Italy and Spain. The analysed material was cDNA or gDNA that came from T cells, B-cell-depleted T cells, or PBMCs.

In the source study's methods: Nucleated cell number was recorded as an estimate derived from reference gene primer amplification. TCRdb's table, derived via immunoSEQ multiplex PCR, lists solely in-frame clones and lacks some. From that table come the V and J calls and clone size; the DNA was used to work out D and trimming. The table includes hundreds of thousands of clones, about 85% detected once. The receptor's source is a man between 35 and 55 years old with acute or convalescent COVID-19. Sequenced: peripheral blood.

CDR3 region: CASSPLRGANVLTF. In nucleotides, the CDR3 is TGTGCCAGCTCACCCCTCCGGGGGGCCAACGTCCTGACTTTC. J is TRBJ2-6 and V is TRBV18; D remains ambiguous. The V and J ends lost 3 bases and 4 bases respectively, with 7 bases between them. Germline lookup yields CDR1 KGHSH and CDR2 LQKENI. The CDR3 runs to 14 residues.